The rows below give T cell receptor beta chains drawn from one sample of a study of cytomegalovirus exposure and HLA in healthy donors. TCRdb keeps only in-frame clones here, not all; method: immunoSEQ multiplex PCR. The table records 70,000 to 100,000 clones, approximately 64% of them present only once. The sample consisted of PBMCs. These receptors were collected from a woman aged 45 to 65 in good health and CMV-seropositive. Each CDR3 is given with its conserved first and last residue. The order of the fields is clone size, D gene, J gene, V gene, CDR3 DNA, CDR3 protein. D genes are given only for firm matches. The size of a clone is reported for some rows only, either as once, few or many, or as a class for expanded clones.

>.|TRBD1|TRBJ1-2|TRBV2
TGTGCCAGCAGACCGGGACAGGGGTATGGCTACACCTTC
CASRPGQGYGYTF
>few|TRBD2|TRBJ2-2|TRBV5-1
TGCGCCAGCAGCTTGGCCCCTAGCGGTAACACCGGGGAGCTGTTTTTT
CASSLAPSGNTGELFF
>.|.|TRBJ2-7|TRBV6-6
TGTGCCAGCAGTTATGGTAGCAGCGAGCAGTACTTC
CASSYGSSEQYF
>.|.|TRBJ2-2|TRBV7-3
TGTGCCAGCAGCTCCCTTCGGGGTGGCGGGGAGCTGTTTTTT
CASSSLRGGGELFF
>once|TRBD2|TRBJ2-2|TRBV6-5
TGTGCCAGCAGTTACTCGTTTGGGAGGGCCGGGGAGCTGTTTTTT
CASSYSFGRAGELFF
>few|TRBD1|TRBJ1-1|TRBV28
TGTGCCATCCGGGACAGGGGATCCGCGTACACTGAAGCTTTCTTT
CAIRDRGSAYTEAFF
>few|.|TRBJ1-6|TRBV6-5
TGTGCCAGCGCCAGGGAGGGAAACGGGAATTCACCCCTCCACTTT
CASAREGNGNSPLHF
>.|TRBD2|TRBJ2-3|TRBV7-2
TGTGCCAGCAGCTTATCTGGGACTAGCGTCTACCGCACAGATACGCAGTATTTT
CASSLSGTSVYRTDTQYF
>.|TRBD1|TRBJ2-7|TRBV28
TGTGCCAGCAGTTCCGACAGGGACGATTTGTACTACGAGCAGTACTTC
CASSSDRDDLYYEQYF
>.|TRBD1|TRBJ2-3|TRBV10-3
TGTGCCATCAGGGAAAGGACAGGGGGCGCGGGTGGCACAGATACGCAGTATTTT
CAIRERTGGAGGTDTQYF
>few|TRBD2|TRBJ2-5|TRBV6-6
TGTGCCAGCAGCCGAGGACTAGCGGGGGGGCAAGAGACCCAGTACTTC
CASSRGLAGGQETQYF
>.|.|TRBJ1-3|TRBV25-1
TGTGCCAGCAGTGGAATCCAGGGGTCCGGAAACACCATATATTTT
CASSGIQGSGNTIYF
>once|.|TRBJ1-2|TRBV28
TGTGCCAGCGGTCCAATCCCCACCGGCTATGGCTACACCTTC
CASGPIPTGYGYTF
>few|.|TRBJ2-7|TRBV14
TGTGCCAGCAGCCAGAGAATAGACAGGCTAAATCCCTACGAGCAGTACTTC
CASSQRIDRLNPYEQYF
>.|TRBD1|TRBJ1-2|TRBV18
TGTGCCAGCTCACCGGACAGGGATGGCTACACCTTC
CASSPDRDGYTF
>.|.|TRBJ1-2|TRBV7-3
TGTGCCAGCAGCTCGGACAGAGGCTATGGCTACACCTTC
CASSSDRGYGYTF
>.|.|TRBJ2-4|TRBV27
TGTGCCAGCAGCCCTGGGGGGTCCAAAAACATTCAGTACTTC
CASSPGGSKNIQYF
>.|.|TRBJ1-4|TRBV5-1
TGCGCCAGCAGCATAACAGGGCCTAATGAAAAACTGTTTTTT
CASSITGPNEKLFF
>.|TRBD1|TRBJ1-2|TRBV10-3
TGTGCCGTAACGGGACAGTCTGAGTCTAACTATGGCTACACCTTC
CAVTGQSESNYGYTF
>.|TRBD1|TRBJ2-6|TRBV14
TGTGCCAGCAGCCGAACAGGGGGTGGGGCCAACGTCCTGACTTTC
CASSRTGGGANVLTF
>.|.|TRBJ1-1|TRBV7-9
TGTGCCAGCAGCCCGCCGGGGGTTTTCACTGAAGCTTTCTTT
CASSPPGVFTEAFF
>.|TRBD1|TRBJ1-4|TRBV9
TGTGCCAGCAGCGTAGGGACAGGGGGCAAAGCAACTAATGAAAAACTGTTTTTT
CASSVGTGGKATNEKLFF
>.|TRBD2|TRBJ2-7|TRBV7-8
TGTGCCAGCAGCGTAGCGGGGGAGGACGAGCAGTACTTC
CASSVAGEDEQYF
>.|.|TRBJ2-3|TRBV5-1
TGCGCCAGCAAGCCTGTCCAGGGGGGCCCCACAGATACGCAGTATTTT
CASKPVQGGPTDTQYF
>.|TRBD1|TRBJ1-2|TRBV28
TGTGCCAGCAGTTCTCCGGGACAGGTCTATGGCTACACCTTC
CASSSPGQVYGYTF
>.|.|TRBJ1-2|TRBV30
TGTGCCTGGAGTGTAGTCGAGGGTGGCTACACCTTC
CAWSVVEGGYTF
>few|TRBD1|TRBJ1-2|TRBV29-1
TGCAGCGTTGAAGATCCGGGACAGGGGGCGCTTGGCTACACCTTC
CSVEDPGQGALGYTF
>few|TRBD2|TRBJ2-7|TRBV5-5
TGTGCCAGCAGCTGGGGACTAGCGGGGGCCTACTCCTACGAGCAGTACTTC
CASSWGLAGAYSYEQYF
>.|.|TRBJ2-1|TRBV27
TGTGCCAGCAGTCTCGCGACAGAGCAGTTCTTC
CASSLATEQFF
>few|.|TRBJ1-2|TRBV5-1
TGCGCCAGCAGCTTGTCCCAGGGGATTAATGGCTACACCTTC
CASSLSQGINGYTF
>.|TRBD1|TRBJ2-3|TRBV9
TGTGCCAGCAGCGTAAGGACAGGGGGAGTCACAGATACGCAGTATTTT
CASSVRTGGVTDTQYF